This T cell receptor beta chain is drawn from a study of graft-versus-host responses after intestinal transplantation. The wider study: Recipients had multivisceral, liver-intestinal, or isolated intestinal transplants. Anti-thymocyte globulin induction preceded about three years of tacrolimus and steroid maintenance in all recipients. Points from the study as a whole: Graft-versus-host to host-versus-graft clonal ratios in allografts were high in patients with graft-donor T cell macrochimerism.

This clone was recorded once. What it binds is not known. The method was immunoSEQ multiplex PCR; TCRdb's version includes in-frame clones alone and lacks a portion of them. Of about 29,000 clones in the sample, about 92% were seen once. Germline CDR1 SEHNR, CDR2 FQNEAQ (reference sequence). CDR3 size: 13 residues. The V gene lost 1 base and the J gene lost 4 bases, with 7 bases spanning the gap. The chain uses TRBV7-9 and TRBJ1-2; D is undetermined. The clonotype comes from a human patient who received an intestinal transplant, so some T cells may come from the graft donor. The material sequenced was PBMCs, taken roughly 68 days after intestinal transplant. The CDR3: CASSLGTVYGYTF. CDR3 bases: TGTGCCAGCAGCTTAGGGACGGTCTATGGCTACACCTTC.